The clone carrying this T cell receptor beta chain was seen a single time. Its antigen remains unidentified. CDR1 is SGHRS, CDR2 YFSETQ, per germline. The CDR3 spans 16 residues. V shed 1 base and J 2 bases; nucleotides not matched to a gene: 5. This sample is part of a study of lymphopenia after photon versus proton radiotherapy. Some clones are missing from TCRdb's copy, which holds only in-frame ones; the method was immunoSEQ multiplex PCR. The sample has approximately 160,000 clones; approximately 91% are singletons. Findings and limits, study-wide: Larger post-nadir TCR diversity loss correlated inversely with survival in deceased patients. Oligoclonal CD8+ Temra expansion after nadir drove photon patients' diversity drop. Proton therapy kept repertoires fairly stable, unlike photons, which gained effector/memory cells. Only patients who died were analyzed for survival; proton advantage is unproven.

The clonotype comes from a man aged 50 or older with gastric cancer. The V call is TRBV5-1, the J call TRBJ2-2; 7 bases agree with TRBD1. The specimen comprised peripheral blood, sampled from a patient treated with photon-based radiotherapy. CDR3 protein: CASSLFGQANTGELFF. Written as DNA, the CDR3 is TGCGCCAGCAGCTTGTTTGGACAGGCAAACACCGGGGAGCTGTTTTTT.